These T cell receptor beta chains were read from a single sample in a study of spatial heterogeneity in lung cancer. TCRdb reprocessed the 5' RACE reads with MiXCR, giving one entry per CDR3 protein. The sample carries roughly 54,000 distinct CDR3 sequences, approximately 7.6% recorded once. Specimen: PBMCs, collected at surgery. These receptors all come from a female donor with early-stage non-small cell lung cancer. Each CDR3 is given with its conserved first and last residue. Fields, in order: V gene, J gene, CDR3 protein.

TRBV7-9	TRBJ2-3	CASSLSGPTDTQYF
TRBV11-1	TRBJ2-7	CASSTRTGAIAYEQYF
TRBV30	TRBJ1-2	CAWSRPLGQATYGYTF
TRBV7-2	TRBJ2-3	CASSARRGESSDTQYF
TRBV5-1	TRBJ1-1	CASSDQMNTEAFF
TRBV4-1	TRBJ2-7	CASSLGDQGYEQYF
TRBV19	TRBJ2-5	CASSIEHPYQETQYF
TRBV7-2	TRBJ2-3	CASSEGGLRDTQYF
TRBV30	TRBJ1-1	CAWSVQEIVFF
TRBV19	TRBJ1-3	CASMRGEGAGNTIYF
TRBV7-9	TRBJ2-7	CASSQTSRGGGSSYEQYF
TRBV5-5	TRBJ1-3	CASSLSGTSGGENTIYF
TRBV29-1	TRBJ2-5	CSVDGGGRETQYF
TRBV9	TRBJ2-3	CASSPNTGTPSTDTQYF
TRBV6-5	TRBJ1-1	CASNDATGRGTEAFF
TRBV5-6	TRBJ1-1	CASCIGSTEAFF
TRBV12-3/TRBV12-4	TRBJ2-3	CASSLLRDTQYF
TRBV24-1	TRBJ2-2	CATSVRDSPTGELFF
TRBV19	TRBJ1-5	CASSIGWGNQPQHF
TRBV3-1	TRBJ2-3	CASSQFREGDTQYF
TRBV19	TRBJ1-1	CASSARIGNTEAFF
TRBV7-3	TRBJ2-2	CASRPPGTQSTGELFF
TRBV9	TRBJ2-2	CASSVGNTGELFF
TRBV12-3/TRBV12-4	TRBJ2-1	CASSPGLEQFF
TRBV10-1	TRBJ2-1	CASSESGSLYNEQFF
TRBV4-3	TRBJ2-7	CASSQGTGVGYEQYF
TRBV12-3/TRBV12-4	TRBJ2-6	CASGVLSGANVLTF
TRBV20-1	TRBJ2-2	CSARDWLTGELFF
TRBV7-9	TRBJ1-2	CASSSRDSETVYGYTF
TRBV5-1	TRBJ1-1	CASSWSGHGTTEAFF
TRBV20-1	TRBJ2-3	CSASGLAGSTDTQYF
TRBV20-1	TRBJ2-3	CSALSADTQYF
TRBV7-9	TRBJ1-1	CASSPQRQEAFF
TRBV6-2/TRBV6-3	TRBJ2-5	CASSYGTEARETQYF
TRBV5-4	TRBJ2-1	CASSLEGGASYNEQFF
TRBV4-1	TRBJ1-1	CASSQEIVGMNTEAFF
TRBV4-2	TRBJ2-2	CASSQGAGGFTGELFF
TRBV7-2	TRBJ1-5	CASSLGGGFGNQPQHF
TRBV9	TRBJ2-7	CASSDRGLAGSEQYF
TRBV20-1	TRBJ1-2	CSASSSPGQGGSNYGYTF
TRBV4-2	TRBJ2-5	CASSQDLQETQYF
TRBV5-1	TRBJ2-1	CASKLGQGANNEQFF
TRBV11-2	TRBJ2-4	CASSFQTGGNIQYF
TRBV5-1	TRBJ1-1	CASGSWMGGTEAFF
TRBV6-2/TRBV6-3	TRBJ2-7	CASRSDPGLWASSYEQYF
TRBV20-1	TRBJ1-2	CSARAPARGNYGYTF
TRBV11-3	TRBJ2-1	CASSSGFISYNEQFF
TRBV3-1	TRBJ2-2	CASSFGLGGTGELFF
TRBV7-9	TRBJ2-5	CASSPNVKGAPLF
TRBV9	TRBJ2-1	CASSVASTSSPTYNEQFF
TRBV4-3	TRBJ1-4	CASSQGTQGINEKLFF
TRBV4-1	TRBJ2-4	CASSYQGMSLAKNIQYF
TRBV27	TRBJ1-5	CASQGGWHQPQHF
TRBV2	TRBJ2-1	CASSKIPGTGGAKNEQFF
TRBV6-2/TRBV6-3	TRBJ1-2	CASSYSQGNYGYTF
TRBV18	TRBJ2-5	CASSPESETQYF